The 25 T cell receptor beta chains below come from one sample, sequenced in a study of blood T cell repertoires in COVID-19. Assay: immunoSEQ multiplex PCR; the TCRdb copy retains only in-frame clones and omits some. Among hundreds of thousands of clones, 85% to 90% were seen once, and the ten largest hold less than 9%. The sequencing input was peripheral blood. The receptor set was obtained from a woman in her 50s with COVID-19, enrolled during active disease.

The chain is built from TRBV7-8 and TRBJ1-2, with D tentatively TRBD1 (5 bases). The CDR3 loop spans 15 amino acids. Germline assignment: CDR1 SGHVS and CDR2 FQNEAQ. V lost 0 bases and J 6 bases, leaving 14 bases between the germline ends. The chain's CDR3 is CASSLAGFGGDGYTF. Written as DNA, the CDR3 is TGTGCCAGCAGCTTAGCGGGGTTCGGGGGGGATGGCTACACCTTC.

The rearrangement joins TRBV28 to TRBJ2-7; 9 bases map to TRBD1. CDR3 length equals 20 residues. The trim removed 5 bases at V and 1 base at J, leaving 21 bases unmatched. Germline V gene data show CDR1 as MDHEN and CDR2 as SYDVKM. CDR3 sequence (DNA): TGTGCCAGCAGTCCTAGGGTCTTCAACAGGGGGCCCTCCGGGTCCTACGAGCAGTACTTC. This gives the protein CASSPRVFNRGPSGSYEQYF.

The rearrangement joins TRBV3-1 (or the pseudogene TRBV3-2) to TRBJ1-1; possible D gene TRBD1, 6 bases. The germline V and J ends were trimmed by 4 bases and 3 bases, with 9 bases remaining between them. The CDR3 has 13 amino acids. Germline values: CDR1 LGHDT, CDR2 YNNKEL (reference sequence). The CDR3 nucleotides are TGTGCCAGCAGCCCAAGGGGGTACACTGAAGCTTTCTTT. Protein sequence: CASSPRGYTEAFF.

V is TRBV4-1 and J is TRBJ1-2, with 7 bases that match TRBD1. There are 16 residues in the CDR3. The V and J ends lost 0 bases and 4 bases, in that order; junction bases with no gene match: 8. Germline assignment: CDR1 MGHRA and CDR2 YSYEKL. In DNA, the CDR3 is TGCGCCAGCAGCCAAGATGAAGTTAACAGGGGCTATGGCTACACCTTC. Amino acids: CASSQDEVNRGYGYTF.

The CDR3 sequence: CASSVAEQGGPKTQYF. The CDR3 DNA follows: TGTGCCAGCAGCGTAGCTGAACAGGGAGGGCCGAAGACCCAGTACTTC. The rearrangement uses TRBV9 and TRBJ2-5; D might be TRBD2 (7 bases). The CDR3 sequence is 16 residues long. Germline loops: CDR1 SGDLS, CDR2 YYNGEE. Trimming removed 0 bases from V and 6 bases from J, with 18 bases in between.

The chain links TRBV9 to TRBJ2-5, with D tentatively TRBD1 (6 bases). CDR3 length: 14 residues. Germline lookup yields CDR1 SGDLS and CDR2 YYNGEE. V was clipped by 1 base and J by 2 bases, with 9 bases between them. In nucleotides, the CDR3 is TGTGCCAGCAGCGTAAGGGGGTTTCAAGAGACCCAGTACTTC. Translation gives CASSVRGFQETQYF.

The chain carries TRBV30 and TRBJ1-2; no clear D. CDR1 is GTSNPN, CDR2 SVGIG, per germline (reference sequence). The CDR3 contains 14 residues. Trimming took 1 base from V and 8 from J, leaving 17 bases between them. CDR3 sequence: CAWSGAGILKGYTF. The DNA of the CDR3 is TGTGCCTGGAGTGGGGCGGGGATCCTAAAAGGCTACACCTTC.

This chain uses TRBV9 with TRBJ1-6; tentatively, D is TRBD1 (5 bases). CDR3 size: 15 residues. Trimming took off 4 bases at V and 9 bases at J, with 17 bases between the two ends. CDR1 is SGDLS and CDR2 is YYNGEE in the germline V gene. For the CDR3, the DNA is TGTGCCAGCAGCACCATGGGGGGGGTTCGTTCACCCCTCCACTTT. It is translated as CASSTMGGVRSPLHF.

In this sample, this clone turned up once. This rearrangement joins TRBV19 to TRBJ2-1; 7 positions agree with TRBD1. CDR3 size: 13 residues. Germline V CDR1 and CDR2: LNHDA, SQIVND (reference sequence). The V segment lost 4 bases and the J segment 7 bases; nucleotides outside the gene matches: 4. Here the CDR3 DNA reads TGTGCCAGTAGTACCATGACAGGGAATGAGCAGTTCTTC. It yields the protein CASSTMTGNEQFF.

V and J are TRBV6-5 and TRBJ1-2, with TRBD1 matching 7 bases. CDR3 length: 13 amino acids. CDR1 and CDR2 from the germline V gene are MNHEY and SVGAGI. The trim removed 6 bases at V and 7 bases at J, leaving 8 bases unmatched. In nucleotides, the CDR3 is TGTGCCAGCAGCTTGGAGGGGGCGGGTGGCTACACCTTC. Protein product: CASSLEGAGGYTF.

The J gene is TRBJ1-5, the V gene TRBV12-3 or TRBV12-4; D not resolved. V was trimmed by 8 bases and J by 4 bases, leaving 12 bases between them. The CDR3 has 13 amino acids. DNA of the CDR3: TGTGCCAGCCGCACCGGGAAAAATCAGCCCCAGCATTTT. It translates to CASRTGKNQPQHF.

This clone came up a few times. The chain links TRBV4-2 to TRBJ1-2, with TRBD1 identical over 12 bases. The CDR3 has 15 amino acids. The trim removed 0 bases at V and 8 bases at J, leaving 4 bases unmatched. Looked up from germline, CDR1 is LGHNA and CDR2 is YNFKEQ. CDR3 loop: CASSQEGQGAWGYTF. CDR3 coding DNA: TGTGCCAGCAGCCAAGAGGGACAGGGGGCTTGGGGCTACACCTTC.

The J gene is TRBJ1-1, the V gene TRBV5-5, with 10 bases matching TRBD1. The CDR3 totals 15 residues. The junction had 4 bases not matched to a gene; V was cut back by 4 bases and J by 1 base. Germline loops: CDR1 SGHKS, CDR2 YYEKEE (reference sequence). The CDR3 nucleotides are TGTGCCAGCAGCCTTGGGACAGGGGAGAACACTGAAGCTTTCTTT. This codes for CASSLGTGENTEAFF.

The chain couples TRBV9 to TRBJ1-2; TRBD1 matches at 9 bases. Trimming took 0 bases from V and 8 from J; bases not matched to a gene: 5. Germline CDR1 SGDLS, CDR2 YYNGEE. The CDR3 is 14 amino acids. This CDR3 is CASSVGTGETGYTF. The CDR3 nucleotides are TGTGCCAGCAGCGTAGGGACAGGGGAGACGGGCTACACCTTC. The complete variable domain, with remaining parts taken from reference TRBV9 and TRBJ1-2, reads DSGVTQTPKHLITATGQRVTLRCSPRSGDLSVYWYQQSLDQGLQFLIQYYNGEERAKGNILERFSAQQFPDLHSELNLSSLELGDSALYFCASSVGTGETGYTFGSGTRLTVV.

In this sample, this clone turned up once. The rearrangement links TRBV27 to TRBJ2-2; D uncertain. Germline CDR1 reads MNHEY; CDR2 reads SMNVEV (reference sequence). This CDR3 spans 16 amino acids. With 2 bases removed from V and 2 bases from J, the gap between germline ends came to 12 bases. The CDR3 DNA is TGTGCCAGCAGTTTAGCGGTACCTCTTAACACCGGGGAGCTGTTTTTT. Amino acids: CASSLAVPLNTGELFF.

The chain carries TRBV9 and TRBJ1-2, with 7 bases aligning to TRBD1. Losses at the gene ends were 3 bases for V and 6 bases for J; bases not matched to a gene: 5. The CDR3 is 13 amino acids. Germline-derived CDR1 and CDR2 are SGDLS and YYNGEE. The CDR3 DNA is TGTGCCAGCAGCGAGGGGACAGCAGATGGCTACACCTTC. Residues: CASSEGTADGYTF.

This sequence joins TRBV2 and TRBJ1-2; D remains unclear. There are 13 residues in the CDR3. With 4 bases removed from V and 4 bases from J, the gap between germline ends came to 10 bases. The germline V gene has CDR1 SNHLY and CDR2 FYNNEI. The CDR3 DNA is TGTGCCAGCAGTGTAGGACGGGGCTATGGCTACACCTTC. It specifies CASSVGRGYGYTF.

This chain links TRBV15 with TRBJ2-3; 7 bases fit TRBD2. CDR1 and CDR2 (germline): LNHNV, YYDKDF (reference sequence). The CDR3 sequence is 14 residues long. V lost 6 bases and J lost 5; bases outside the gene matches: 8. The CDR3 loop reads CATSPGRGGDTQYF. In nucleotides, the CDR3 is TGTGCCACCAGTCCTGGGAGGGGCGGAGATACGCAGTATTTT.

The chain employs TRBV24-1 and TRBJ2-3, with 8 bases aligning to TRBD1. V lost 2 bases and J lost 5; bases outside the gene matches: 14. Germline V lookup: CDR1 KGHDR, CDR2 SFDVKD. The CDR3 contains 18 residues. Here the CDR3 DNA reads TGTGCCACCAGTGATTCTACTGACGGACAGGGATGGCGAGATACGCAGTATTTT. Protein sequence: CATSDSTDGQGWRDTQYF.

This chain connects TRBV4-1 to TRBJ1-2; D perhaps matches TRBD1 (6 bases). The CDR3 is 15 residues long. Germline CDR1 reads MGHRA; CDR2 reads YSYEKL. Trimming left V 4 bases short and J 4 bases short, with 16 bases between. Here the CDR3 reads CASSPNYRDPYGYTF. CDR3 nucleotides: TGCGCCAGCAGCCCGAACTACAGGGATCCCTATGGCTACACCTTC.

The genes are TRBV5-1 and TRBJ1-1, with D perhaps matching TRBD1 (6 bases). The germline CDR1 and CDR2 sequences are SGHRS and YFSETQ. V lost 4 bases, J lost 1 base, and 11 bases lay in between. This CDR3 is built from 14 residues. CDR3 region: CASSPEQGNTEAFF. For the CDR3, the DNA is TGCGCCAGCAGCCCCGAACAGGGGAACACTGAAGCTTTCTTT. Full variable domain (missing parts from reference TRBV5-1 and TRBJ1-1): KAGVTQTPRYLIKTRGQQVTLSCSPISGHRSVSWYQQTPGQGLQFLFEYFSETQRNKGNFPGRFSGRQFSNSRSEMNVSTLELGDSALYLCASSPEQGNTEAFFGQGTRLTVV.

J is TRBJ2-7 and V is TRBV5-4, with a possible D match to TRBD2 (6 bases). Trimming removed 5 bases at V and 1 base at J, with 19 bases between. The CDR3 contains 16 residues. Looked up from germline, CDR1 is SGHNT and CDR2 is YYREEE (reference sequence). For the CDR3, the DNA is TGTGCCAGCAGTCTGGGAGCCGGGGGAGGTTCCTACGAGCAGTACTTC. Translated, it gives CASSLGAGGGSYEQYF.

In regard to this clone: Different DNA sequences within this sample yield the same CDR3. V and J are TRBV19 and TRBJ1-1; possibly TRBD1 for D (5 bases). The length of the CDR3 is 13 residues. With 2 bases removed from V and 4 bases from J, the gap between germline ends came to 8 bases. Germline values: CDR1 LNHDA, CDR2 SQIVND (reference sequence). CDR3 sequence (DNA): TGTGCCAGTAGTATACAGGGTGGCACTGAAGCTTTCTTT. This translates into CASSIQGGTEAFF.

The chain carries TRBV12-2 and TRBJ2-3; the table's D call TRBD2 went unverified against the DNA. TRBV12-2 is a pseudogene locus. The CDR3 runs to 18 residues. CDR3 sequence (DNA): TGTGCAAGTCGCTTCCTATGGCGGGGGGATACTAGCACAGATACGCAGTATTTT. This encodes CASRFLWRGDTSTDTQYF.

To note about this clone: The sample has other DNA sequences that encode this CDR3 too. This chain links TRBV2 with TRBJ1-2, with TRBD1 as a possible D gene (6 bases). Germline V gene data show CDR1 as SNHLY and CDR2 as FYNNEI. CDR3 size: 13 residues. V was shortened by 5 bases and J by 2 bases, with 9 bases between the two germline ends. CDR3 in amino acids: CASSLGQNYGYTF. In nucleotides, the CDR3 is TGTGCCAGCAGTCTTGGACAGAACTATGGCTACACCTTC.